This paragraph reports one T cell receptor beta chain. Repertoires were generated with immunoSEQ multiplex PCR, while TCRdb's copy carries only in-frame clones and drops some. This sample has 100,000 to 150,000 clones, with 92% found just once. The V end was cut by 2 bases, the J end by 0 bases, with 4 bases between. The CDR3 is 14 residues long. Germline V lookup: CDR1 SGHVS, CDR2 FQNEAQ. The data are from a study of T cell responses to AZD1222 COVID-19 vaccine. V gene TRBV7-8 combines with J gene TRBJ1-4; unclear D gene. The material was peripheral blood, obtained on day 0 of AZD1222 vaccination. This clonotype originated in an adult in good health. Written as DNA, the CDR3 is TGTGCCAGCAGCTTATACACAACTAATGAAAAACTGTTTTTT. This sequence encodes CASSLYTTNEKLFF.